This T cell receptor beta chain was retrieved from a study of blood T cell repertoires in COVID-19. Study-wide background: Both acute and convalescent COVID-19 samples were obtained from the United States, Italy and Spain. PBMCs, B-cell-depleted T cells, or T cells were the source of the cDNA or gDNA that made up the material.

Only one count was recorded for this clone. Original handling: Nucleated cell number was recorded as an estimate derived from reference gene primer amplification. Repertoires were generated with immunoSEQ multiplex PCR, while TCRdb's copy carries only in-frame clones and drops some. The V and J calls and clone size are taken from that table; D and trimming were inferred from the DNA. The sample includes approximately 270,000 clones, around 89% of them seen just once. Trimming took 6 bases from V and 11 from J, leaving 16 bases between them. The CDR3 extends over 12 amino acids. CDR1 MGHDK and CDR2 SYGVNS come from the germline V gene.

The receptor's source is a man in his thirties or forties with acute or convalescent COVID-19. Sequencing was carried out using peripheral blood. This chain uses TRBV25-1 with TRBJ1-1; tentatively, D is TRBD1 (5 bases). CDR3 loop: CASRVGQRSAFF. CDR3 bases: TGTGCCAGCAGGGTAGGACAACGGTCGGCTTTCTTT.